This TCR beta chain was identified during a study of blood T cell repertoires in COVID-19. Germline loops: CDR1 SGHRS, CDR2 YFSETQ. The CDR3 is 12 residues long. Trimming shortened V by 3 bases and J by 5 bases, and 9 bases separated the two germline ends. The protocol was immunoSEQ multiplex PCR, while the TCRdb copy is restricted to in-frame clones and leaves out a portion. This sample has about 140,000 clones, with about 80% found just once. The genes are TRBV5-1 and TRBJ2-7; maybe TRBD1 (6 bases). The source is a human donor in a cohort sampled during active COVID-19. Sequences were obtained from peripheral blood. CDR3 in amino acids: CASSSDRNEQYF. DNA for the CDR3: TGCGCCAGCAGCTCGGACAGAAACGAGCAGTACTTC. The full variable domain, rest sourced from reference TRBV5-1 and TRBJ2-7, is KAGVTQTPRYLIKTRGQQVTLSCSPISGHRSVSWYQQTPGQGLQFLFEYFSETQRNKGNFPGRFSGRQFSNSRSEMNVSTLELGDSALYLCASSSDRNEQYFGPGTRLTVT.